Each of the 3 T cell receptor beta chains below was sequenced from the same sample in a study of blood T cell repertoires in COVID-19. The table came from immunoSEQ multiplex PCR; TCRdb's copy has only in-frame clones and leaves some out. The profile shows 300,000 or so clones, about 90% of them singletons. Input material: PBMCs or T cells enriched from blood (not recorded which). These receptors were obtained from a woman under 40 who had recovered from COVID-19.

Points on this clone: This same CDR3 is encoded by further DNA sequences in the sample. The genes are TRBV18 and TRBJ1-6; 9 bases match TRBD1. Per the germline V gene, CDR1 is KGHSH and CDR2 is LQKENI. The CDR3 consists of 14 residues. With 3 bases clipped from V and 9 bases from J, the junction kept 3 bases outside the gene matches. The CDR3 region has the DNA TGTGCCAGCTCACCGGGACAGGGAGGTTCACCCCTCCACTTT. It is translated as CASSPGQGGSPLHF.

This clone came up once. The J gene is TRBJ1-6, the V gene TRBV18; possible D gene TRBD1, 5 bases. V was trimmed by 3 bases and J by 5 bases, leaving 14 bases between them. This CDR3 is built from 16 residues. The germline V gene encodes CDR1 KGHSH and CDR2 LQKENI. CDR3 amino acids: CASSPRRGGDNSPLHF. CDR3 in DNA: TGTGCCAGCTCACCCCGGAGGGGCGGAGATAATTCACCCCTCCACTTT.

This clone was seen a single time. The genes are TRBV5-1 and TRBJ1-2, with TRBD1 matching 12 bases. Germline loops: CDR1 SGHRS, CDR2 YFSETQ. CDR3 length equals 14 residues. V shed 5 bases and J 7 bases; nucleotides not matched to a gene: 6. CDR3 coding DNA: TGCGCCAGCAGTCGGGGACAGGGGGCTCTTGGCTACACCTTC. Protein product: CASSRGQGALGYTF. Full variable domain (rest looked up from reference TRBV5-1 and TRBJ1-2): KAGVTQTPRYLIKTRGQQVTLSCSPISGHRSVSWYQQTPGQGLQFLFEYFSETQRNKGNFPGRFSGRQFSNSRSEMNVSTLELGDSALYLCASSRGQGALGYTFGSGTRLTVV.